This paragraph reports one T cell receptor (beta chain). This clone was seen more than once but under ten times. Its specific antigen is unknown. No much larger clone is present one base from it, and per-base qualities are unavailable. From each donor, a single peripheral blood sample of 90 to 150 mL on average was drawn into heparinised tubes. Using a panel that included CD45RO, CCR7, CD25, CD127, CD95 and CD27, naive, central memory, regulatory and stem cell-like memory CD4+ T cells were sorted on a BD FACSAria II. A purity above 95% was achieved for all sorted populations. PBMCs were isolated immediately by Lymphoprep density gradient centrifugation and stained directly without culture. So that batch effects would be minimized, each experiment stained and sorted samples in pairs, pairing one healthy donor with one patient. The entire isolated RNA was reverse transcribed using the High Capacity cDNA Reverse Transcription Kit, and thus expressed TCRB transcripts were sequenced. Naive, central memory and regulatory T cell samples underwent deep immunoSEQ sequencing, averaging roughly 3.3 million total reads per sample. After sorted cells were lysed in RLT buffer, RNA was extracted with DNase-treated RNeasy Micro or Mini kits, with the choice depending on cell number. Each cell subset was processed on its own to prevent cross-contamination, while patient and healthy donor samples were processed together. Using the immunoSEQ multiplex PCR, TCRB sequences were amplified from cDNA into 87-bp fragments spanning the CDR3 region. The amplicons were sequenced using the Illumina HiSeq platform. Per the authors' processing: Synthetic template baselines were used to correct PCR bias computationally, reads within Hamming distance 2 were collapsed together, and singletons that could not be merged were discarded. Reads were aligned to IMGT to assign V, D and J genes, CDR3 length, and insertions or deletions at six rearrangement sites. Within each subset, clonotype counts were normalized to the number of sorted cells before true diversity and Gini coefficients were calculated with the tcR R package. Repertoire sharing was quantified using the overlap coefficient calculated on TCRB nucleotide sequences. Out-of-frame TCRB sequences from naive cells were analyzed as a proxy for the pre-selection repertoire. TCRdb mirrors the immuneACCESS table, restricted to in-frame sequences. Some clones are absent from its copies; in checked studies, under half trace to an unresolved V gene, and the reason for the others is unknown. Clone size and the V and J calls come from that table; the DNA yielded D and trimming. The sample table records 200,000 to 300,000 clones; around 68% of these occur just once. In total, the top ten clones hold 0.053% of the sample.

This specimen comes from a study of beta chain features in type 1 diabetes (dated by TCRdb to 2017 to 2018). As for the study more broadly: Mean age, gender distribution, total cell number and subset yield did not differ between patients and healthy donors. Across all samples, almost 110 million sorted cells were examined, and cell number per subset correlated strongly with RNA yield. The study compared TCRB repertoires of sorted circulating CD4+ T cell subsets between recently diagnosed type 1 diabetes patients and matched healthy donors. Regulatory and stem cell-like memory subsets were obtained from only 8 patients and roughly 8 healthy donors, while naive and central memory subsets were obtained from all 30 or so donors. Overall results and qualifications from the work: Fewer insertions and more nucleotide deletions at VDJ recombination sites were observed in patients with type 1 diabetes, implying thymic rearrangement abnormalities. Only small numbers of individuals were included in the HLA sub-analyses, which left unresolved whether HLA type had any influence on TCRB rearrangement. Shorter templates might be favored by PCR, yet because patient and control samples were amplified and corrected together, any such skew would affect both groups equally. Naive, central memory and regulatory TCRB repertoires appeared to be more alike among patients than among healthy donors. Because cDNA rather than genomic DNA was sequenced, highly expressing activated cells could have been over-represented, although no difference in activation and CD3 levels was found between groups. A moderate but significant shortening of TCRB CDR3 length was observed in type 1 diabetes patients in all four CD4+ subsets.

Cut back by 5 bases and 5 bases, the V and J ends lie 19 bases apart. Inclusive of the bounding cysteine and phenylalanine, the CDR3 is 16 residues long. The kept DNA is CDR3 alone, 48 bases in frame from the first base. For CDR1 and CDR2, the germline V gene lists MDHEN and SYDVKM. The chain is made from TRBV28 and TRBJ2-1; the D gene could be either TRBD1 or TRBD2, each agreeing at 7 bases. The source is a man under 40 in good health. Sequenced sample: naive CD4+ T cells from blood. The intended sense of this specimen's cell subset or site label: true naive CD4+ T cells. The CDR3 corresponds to CASSLLEQGRDNEQFF. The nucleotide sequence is TGTGCCAGCAGTCTCCTCGAACAGGGGAGGGACAATGAGCAGTTCTTC. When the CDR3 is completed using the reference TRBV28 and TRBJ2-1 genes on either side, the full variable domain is DVKVTQSSRYLVKRTGEKVFLECVQDMDHENMFWYRQDPGLGLRLIYFSYDVKMKEKGDIPEGYSVSREKKERFSLILESASTNQTSMYLCASSLLEQGRDNEQFFGPGTRLTVL.